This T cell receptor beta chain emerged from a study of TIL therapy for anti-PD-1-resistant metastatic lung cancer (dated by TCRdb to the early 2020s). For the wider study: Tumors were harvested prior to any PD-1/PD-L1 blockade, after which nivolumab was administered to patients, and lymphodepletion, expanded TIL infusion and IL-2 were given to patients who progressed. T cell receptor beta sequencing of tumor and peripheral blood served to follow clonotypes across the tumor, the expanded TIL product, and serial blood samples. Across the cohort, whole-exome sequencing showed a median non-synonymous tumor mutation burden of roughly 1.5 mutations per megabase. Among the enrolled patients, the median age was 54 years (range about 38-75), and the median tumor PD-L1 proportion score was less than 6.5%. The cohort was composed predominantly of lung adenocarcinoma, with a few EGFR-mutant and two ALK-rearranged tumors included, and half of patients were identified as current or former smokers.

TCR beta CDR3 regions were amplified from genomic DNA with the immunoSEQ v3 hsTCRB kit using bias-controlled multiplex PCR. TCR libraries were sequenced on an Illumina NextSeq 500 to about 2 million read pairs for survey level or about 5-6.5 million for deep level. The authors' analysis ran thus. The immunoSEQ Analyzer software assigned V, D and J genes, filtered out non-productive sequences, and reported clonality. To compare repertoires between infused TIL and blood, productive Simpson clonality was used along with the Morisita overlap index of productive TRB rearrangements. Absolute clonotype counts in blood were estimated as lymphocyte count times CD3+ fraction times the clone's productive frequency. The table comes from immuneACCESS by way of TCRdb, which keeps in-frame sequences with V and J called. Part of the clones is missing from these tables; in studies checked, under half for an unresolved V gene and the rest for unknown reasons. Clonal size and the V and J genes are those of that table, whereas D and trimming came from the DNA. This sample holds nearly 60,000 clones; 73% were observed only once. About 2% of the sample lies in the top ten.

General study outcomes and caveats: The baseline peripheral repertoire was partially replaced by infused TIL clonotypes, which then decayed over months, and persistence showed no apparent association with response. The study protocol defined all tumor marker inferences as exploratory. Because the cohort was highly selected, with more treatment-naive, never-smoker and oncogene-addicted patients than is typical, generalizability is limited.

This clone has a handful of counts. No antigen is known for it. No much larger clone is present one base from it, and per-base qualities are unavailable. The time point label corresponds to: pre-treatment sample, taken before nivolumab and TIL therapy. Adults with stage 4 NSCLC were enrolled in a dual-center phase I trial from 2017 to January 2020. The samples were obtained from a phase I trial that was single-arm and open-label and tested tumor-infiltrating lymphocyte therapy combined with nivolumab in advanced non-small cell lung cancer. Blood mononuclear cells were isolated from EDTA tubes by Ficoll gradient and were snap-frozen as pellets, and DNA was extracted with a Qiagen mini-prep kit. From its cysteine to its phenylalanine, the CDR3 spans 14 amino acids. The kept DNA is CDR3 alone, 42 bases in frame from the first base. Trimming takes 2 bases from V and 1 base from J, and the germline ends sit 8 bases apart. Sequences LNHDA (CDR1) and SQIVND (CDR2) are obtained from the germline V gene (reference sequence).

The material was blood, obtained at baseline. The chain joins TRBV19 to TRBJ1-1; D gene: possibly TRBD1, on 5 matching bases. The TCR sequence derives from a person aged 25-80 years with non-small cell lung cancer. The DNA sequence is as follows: TGTGCCAGTAGTATACAGGGACGGAACACTGAAGCTTTCTTT. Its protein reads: CASSIQGRNTEAFF.